This passage covers 9 T cell receptor beta chains from one sample sequenced in a study of T cells in narcolepsy. Sequencing used immunoSEQ multiplex PCR; TCRdb keeps in-frame clones, though not all of them. The repertoire holds some 13,000 clones, with roughly nine tenths as singletons. The sample taken for sequencing was CD45RA- memory CD4+ T cells from PBMCs. These receptors all come from a human donor with narcolepsy.

The chain combines TRBV27 with TRBJ2-2, with 8 bases matching TRBD2. This CDR3 contains 15 residues. The V segment lost 5 bases and the J segment 7 bases; nucleotides outside the gene matches: 9. CDR1 is MNHEY, CDR2 SMNVEV, per germline (reference sequence). The CDR3 protein is CASSPGLGLYGELFF. In DNA, the CDR3 is TGTGCCAGCAGTCCGGGACTAGGGCTTTACGGGGAGCTGTTTTTT.

This rearrangement joins TRBV5-1 to TRBJ2-3; D not certain. The CDR3 length is 16 residues. V was pared by 2 bases and J by 0 bases, with 13 bases between. Germline V lookup: CDR1 SGHRS, CDR2 YFSETQ. CDR3 bases: TGCGCCAGCAGCTTCTTGTCCCCCTCGAGCACAGATACGCAGTATTTT. This encodes CASSFLSPSSTDTQYF.

V and J are TRBV5-4 and TRBJ2-2; 9 bases align to TRBD2. This CDR3 is 14 amino acids long. Germline-derived CDR1 and CDR2 are SGHNT and YYREEE (reference sequence). J was trimmed by 6 bases and V by 3 bases; bases with no gene match: 3. The CDR3 DNA sequence: TGTGCCAGCAGCTCGAGCGGGAGGTCCGGGGAGCTGTTTTTT. As protein: CASSSSGRSGELFF.

This sequence joins TRBV27 and TRBJ1-1, with D perhaps TRBD1 (5 bases). The CDR3 loop spans 11 amino acids. Trimming cost V 4 bases and J 11 bases, with 11 bases left between them. Germline values: CDR1 MNHEY, CDR2 SMNVEV (reference sequence). CDR3 bases: TGTGCCAGCAGTTCCCCCAGGGCCGCTTTCTTT. Its protein is CASSSPRAAFF.

V usage is TRBV4-1 and J usage is TRBJ2-2; 10 nucleotides agree with TRBD2. V was clipped by 0 bases and J by 1 base; unmatched bases: 14. The length of the CDR3 is 21 residues. Germline CDR1 MGHRA, CDR2 YSYEKL. The CDR3 DNA reads as TGCGCCAGCAGCCAAGATAAGAGGCAGCGGGAGGGCAACAAGAACACCGGGGAGCTGTTTTTT. Amino acids: CASSQDKRQREGNKNTGELFF.

The chain links TRBV29-1 to TRBJ2-1, with TRBD2 identical over 9 bases. Looked up from germline, CDR1 is SQVTM and CDR2 is ANQGSEA. The length of the CDR3 is 15 residues. Trimming cost V 6 bases and J 5 bases; bases outside gene matches: 11. CDR3 bases: TGCAGCGTCCCTCGGGGAGCGGGAGGTAACAATGAGCAGTTCTTC. Translated, it gives CSVPRGAGGNNEQFF.

The chain employs TRBV6-6 and TRBJ1-5, with D maybe TRBD1 (6 bases). Germline CDR1 is MNHNY and CDR2 is SVGAGI (reference sequence). V was pared by 2 bases and J by 4 bases, with 12 bases between. This CDR3 has 15 amino acids. The CDR3 region is CASSYEGTLNQPQHF. The CDR3 DNA sequence: TGTGCCAGCAGTTACGAGGGGACACTGAATCAGCCCCAGCATTTT.

In nucleotides, the CDR3 is TGTGCCAGCAGCCAGGCCCTAGACAGATACGAGCAGTACTTC. Its protein is CASSQALDRYEQYF. This chain joins TRBV14 and TRBJ2-7; perhaps TRBD1 as D (5 bases). Trimming stripped 3 bases from V and 4 bases from J, with 13 bases between. This CDR3 is built from 14 residues. The V gene's germline CDR1 is SGHDN and CDR2 FVKESK.

The V gene is TRBV28, the J gene TRBJ1-2, with TRBD1 as a possible D gene (5 bases). Germline V gene sequence: CDR1 MDHEN, CDR2 SYDVKM. V shed 5 bases and J shed 2 bases, with 21 bases lying between them. The CDR3 totals 17 residues. As DNA, the CDR3 is TGTGCCAGCAGTCCAACTACTGGGGGAGGGGCGAACTATGGCTACACCTTC. Translation: CASSPTTGGGANYGYTF.